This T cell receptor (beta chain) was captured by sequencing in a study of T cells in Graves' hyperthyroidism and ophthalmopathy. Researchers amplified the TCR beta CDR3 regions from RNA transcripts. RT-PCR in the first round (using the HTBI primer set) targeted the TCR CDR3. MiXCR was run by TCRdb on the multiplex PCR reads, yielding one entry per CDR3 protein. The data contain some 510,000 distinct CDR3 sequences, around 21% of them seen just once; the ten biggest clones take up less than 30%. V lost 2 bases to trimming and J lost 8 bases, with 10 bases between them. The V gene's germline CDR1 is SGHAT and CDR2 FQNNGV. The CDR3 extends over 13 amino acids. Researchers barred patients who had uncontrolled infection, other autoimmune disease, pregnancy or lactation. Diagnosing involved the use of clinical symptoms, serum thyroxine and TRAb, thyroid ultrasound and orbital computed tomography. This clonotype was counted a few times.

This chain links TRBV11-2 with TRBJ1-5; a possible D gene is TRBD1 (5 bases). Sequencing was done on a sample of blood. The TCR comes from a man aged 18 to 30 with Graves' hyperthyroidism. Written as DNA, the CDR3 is TGTGCCAGCAGCTTATACTGGGGCGAGCCCCAGCATTTT. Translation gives CASSLYWGEPQHF. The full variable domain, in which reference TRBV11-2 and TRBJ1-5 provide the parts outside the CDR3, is EAGVAQSPRYKIIEKRQSVAFWCNPISGHATLYWYQQILGQGPKLLIQFQNNGVVDDSQLPKDRFSAERLKGVDSTLKIQPAKLEDSAVYLCASSLYWGEPQHFGDGTRLSIL.